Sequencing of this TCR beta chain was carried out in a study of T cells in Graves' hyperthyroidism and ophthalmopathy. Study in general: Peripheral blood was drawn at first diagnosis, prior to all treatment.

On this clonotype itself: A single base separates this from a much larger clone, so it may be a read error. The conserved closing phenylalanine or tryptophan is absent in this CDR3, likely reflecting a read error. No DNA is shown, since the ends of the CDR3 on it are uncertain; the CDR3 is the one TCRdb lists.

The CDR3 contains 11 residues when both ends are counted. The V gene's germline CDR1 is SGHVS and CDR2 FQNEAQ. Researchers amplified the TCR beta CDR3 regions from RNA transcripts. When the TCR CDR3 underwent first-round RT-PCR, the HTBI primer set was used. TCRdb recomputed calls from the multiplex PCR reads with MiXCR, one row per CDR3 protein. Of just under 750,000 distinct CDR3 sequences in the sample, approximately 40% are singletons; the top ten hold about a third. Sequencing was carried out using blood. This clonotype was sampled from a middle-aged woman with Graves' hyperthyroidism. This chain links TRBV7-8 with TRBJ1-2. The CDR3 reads CASSLPAERVL.